This paragraph reports one TCR beta chain. Its antigen is not known. This entry comes from a study of OX40 agonist ivuxolimab in advanced cancers. For the study at large: Previous treatment with anti-PD-1, anti-PD-L1 or anti-CTLA-4 therapy was allowed; about 44% had received some. Whole-study findings and limits: Averaged across samples, CD8+ T cells carried more expanded clones than CD4+ did.

Using immunoSEQ multiplex PCR, the repertoire was profiled, and TCRdb retains in-frame clones only, with some absent. The sample carries 75,000 to 80,000 clones, around 81% recorded once. V lost 3 bases, J lost 6 bases, and 14 bases stayed unmatched. Germline V gives CDR1 MGHRA, CDR2 YSYEKL. The CDR3 extends over 17 amino acids. The chain couples TRBV4-1 to TRBJ2-7; 10 nucleotides match TRBD2. This sequence was found in an adult with an advanced solid tumor such as melanoma, head and neck, liver or kidney cancer. Sample: CD4+ or CD8+ T cells sorted from blood, taken in a trial of the OX40 agonist ivuxolimab. Written as DNA, the CDR3 is TGCGCCAGCAGCCATAGCCAGGGGGCTAGCGGGAGTCGCGAGCAGTACTTC. Translating it yields CASSHSQGASGSREQYF.